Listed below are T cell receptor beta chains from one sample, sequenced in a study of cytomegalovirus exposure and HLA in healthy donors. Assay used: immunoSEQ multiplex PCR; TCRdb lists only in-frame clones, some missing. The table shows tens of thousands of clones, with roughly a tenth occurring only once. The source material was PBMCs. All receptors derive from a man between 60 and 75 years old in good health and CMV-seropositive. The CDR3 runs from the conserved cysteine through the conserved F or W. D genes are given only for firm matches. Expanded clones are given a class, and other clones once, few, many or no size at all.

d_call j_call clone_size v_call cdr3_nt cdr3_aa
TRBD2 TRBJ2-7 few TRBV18 TGTGCCAGCTCACCAAGGACTAGCGAAGTCTACGAGCAGTACTTC CASSPRTSEVYEQYF
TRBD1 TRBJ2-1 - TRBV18 TGTGCCAGCTCACCACGGACAGGGGACAATGAGCAGTTCTTC CASSPRTGDNEQFF
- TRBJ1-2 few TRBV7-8 TGTGCCAGCAGCCCCTCCGGGGTTCTCGGGGGCTACACCTTC CASSPSGVLGGYTF
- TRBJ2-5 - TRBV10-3 TGTGCCATCAGTGCGCCCGGGGAAGAGACCCAGTACTTC CAISAPGEETQYF
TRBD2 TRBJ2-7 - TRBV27 TGTGCCAGCAGTTCCGGACTAGCGGCGACCTACGAGCAGTACTTC CASSSGLAATYEQYF
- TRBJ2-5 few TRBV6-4 TGTGCCAGCAGTGAATCGGGTGGTAAAGAGACCCAGTACTTC CASSESGGKETQYF
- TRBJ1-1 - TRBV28 TGTGCCAGCAGTATATACAGGGTTTTCGCTGAAGCTTTCTTT CASSIYRVFAEAFF
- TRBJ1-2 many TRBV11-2 TGTGCCAGCAGCGCGTCGGGGTCCGGGGGTGGCTACACCTTC CASSASGSGGGYTF
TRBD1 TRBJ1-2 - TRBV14 TGTGCCAGCAGCCTATCCGGGACAGCCGGTGGCTACACCTTC CASSLSGTAGGYTF
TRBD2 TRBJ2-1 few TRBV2 TGTGCCAGCAGTGACTCTACTAGCGGGAACACCTACAATGAGCAGTTCTTC CASSDSTSGNTYNEQFF
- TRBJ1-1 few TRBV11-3 TGTGCCAGCAGCTTAGTGGAGGGAACTGAAGCTTTCTTT CASSLVEGTEAFF
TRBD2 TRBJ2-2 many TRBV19 TGTGCCAGTAGTATCGTGGCTAGCGGGGGGGCAAGGACCGGGGAGCTGTTTTTT CASSIVASGGARTGELFF
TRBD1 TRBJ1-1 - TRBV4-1 TGCGCCAGCAGCCTCGGGACAGGGGGGACTGAAGCTTTCTTT CASSLGTGGTEAFF
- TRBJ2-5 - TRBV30 TGTGCCCGTGGAGGCTCTCGGGTCCAAGAGACCCAGTACTTC CARGGSRVQETQYF
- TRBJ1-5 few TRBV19 TGTGCCAGTAGTACTATTTTGAATCAGCCCCAGCATTTT CASSTILNQPQHF
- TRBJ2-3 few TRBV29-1 TGCAGCGTTGCCCCGCCGGCGGGTAGCACAGATACGCAGTATTTT CSVAPPAGSTDTQYF
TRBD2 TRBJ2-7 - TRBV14 TGTGCCAGCAGGAAAACGGCGGGAGTACTCCCGGGCGAGCAGTACTTC CASRKTAGVLPGEQYF
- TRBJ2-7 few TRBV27 TGTGCCAGCAGTTCGAACCTCCTAGCGCTTAACTACGAGCAGTACTTC CASSSNLLALNYEQYF
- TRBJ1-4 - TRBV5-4 TGTGCCAGCAGCTTGGATGGAGGGTTGAGTGAAAAACTGTTTTTT CASSLDGGLSEKLFF
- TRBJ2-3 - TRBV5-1 TGCGCCAGCAGCCCTGGCCGGGGGTCAGATACGCAGTATTTT CASSPGRGSDTQYF
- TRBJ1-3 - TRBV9 TGTGCCAGCAGCGTACAGGATTCTGGAAACACCATATATTTT CASSVQDSGNTIYF
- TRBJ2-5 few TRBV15 TGTGCCACCAGCAGAGGACAGGATATAGAGACCCAGTACTTC CATSRGQDIETQYF